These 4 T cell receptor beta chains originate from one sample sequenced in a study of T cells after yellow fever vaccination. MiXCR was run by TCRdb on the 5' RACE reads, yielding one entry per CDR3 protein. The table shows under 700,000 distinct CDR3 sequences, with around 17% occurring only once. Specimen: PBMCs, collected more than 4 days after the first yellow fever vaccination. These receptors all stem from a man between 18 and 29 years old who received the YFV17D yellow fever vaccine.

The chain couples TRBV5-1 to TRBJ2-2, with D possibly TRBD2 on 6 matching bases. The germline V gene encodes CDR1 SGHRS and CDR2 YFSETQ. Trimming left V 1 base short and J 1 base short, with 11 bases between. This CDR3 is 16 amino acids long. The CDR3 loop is CASSLYQGGNTGELFF. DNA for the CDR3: TGCGCCAGCAGCTTGTATCAGGGAGGGAACACCGGGGAGCTGTTTTTT.

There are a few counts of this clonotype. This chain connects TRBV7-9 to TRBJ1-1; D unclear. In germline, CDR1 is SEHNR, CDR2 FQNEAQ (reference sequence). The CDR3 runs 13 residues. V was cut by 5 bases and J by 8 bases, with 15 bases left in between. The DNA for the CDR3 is TGTGCCAGCAGCAGAATTTTCGGGGAGGAAGCTTTCTTT. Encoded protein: CASSRIFGEEAFF. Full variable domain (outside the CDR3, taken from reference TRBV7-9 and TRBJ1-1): DTGVSQNPRHKITKRGQNVTFRCDPISEHNRLYWYRQTLGQGPEFLTYFQNEAQLEKSRLLSDRFSAERPKGSFSTLEIQRTEQGDSAMYLCASSRIFGEEAFFGQGTRLTVV.

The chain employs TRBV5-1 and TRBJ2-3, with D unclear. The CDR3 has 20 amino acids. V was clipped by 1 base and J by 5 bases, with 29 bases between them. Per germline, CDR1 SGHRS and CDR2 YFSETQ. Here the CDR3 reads CASSLWFRTRSISTGDTQYF. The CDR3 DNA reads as TGCGCCAGCAGCTTGTGGTTCAGGACGAGGTCTATATCAACGGGAGATACGCAGTATTTT.

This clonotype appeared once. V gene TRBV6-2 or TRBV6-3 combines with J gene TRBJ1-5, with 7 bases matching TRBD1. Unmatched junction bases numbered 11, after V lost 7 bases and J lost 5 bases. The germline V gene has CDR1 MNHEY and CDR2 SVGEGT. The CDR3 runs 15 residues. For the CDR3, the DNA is TGTGCCAGCACTCGGACAGGCCATTTTTATCAGCCCCAGCATTTT. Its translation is CASTRTGHFYQPQHF.